This entry is about one T cell receptor beta chain. Its antigen is undetermined. The data stem from a study of cytomegalovirus exposure and HLA in healthy donors. Overall study results and limits: Later on, analysis showed that most CMV-associated TCR beta chains appeared to be HLA-restricted. It emerged from a later analysis that several of the most significant clusters appeared to be linked to common viral pathogens.

Per germline, CDR1 MNHEY and CDR2 SMNVEV (reference sequence). The CDR3 covers 17 residues. J was trimmed by 4 bases and V by 3 bases; bases with no gene match: 11. PCR employed 60 Vbeta and 13 Jbeta primers. Clones were read by immunoSEQ multiplex PCR, and TCRdb kept only the in-frame ones, dropping some. This sample has approximately 180,000 clones, with 70% to 85% found just once. J is TRBJ2-1 and V is TRBV27; TRBD2 matches 8 bases. Sample: PBMCs. The clonotype originates from a woman younger than 45 in good health and CMV-seropositive. CDR3 amino acids: CASSFSLGSSGYNEQFF. The CDR3 nucleotides are TGTGCCAGCAGTTTTTCGCTCGGGTCTAGCGGGTACAATGAGCAGTTCTTC.